The clone carrying this TCR beta chain was detected only a few times. Antigen specificity is unknown. The sample belongs to a study of T cell repertoires in cytomegalovirus infection. Whole-study context: Alongside well-studied HLA-B-restricted CMV epitopes, recently identified HLA-C-restricted CMV epitopes were also used.

TCRdb reprocessed the reads with MiXCR, giving one entry per CDR3 protein. Of roughly 340,000 distinct CDR3 sequences listed, almost 30% are singletons. The V gene's germline CDR1 is SGHNT and CDR2 YENEEA. V lost 2 bases and J lost 5, with 16 bases in between. The CDR3 has 16 residues. This receptor was identified in a human donor in good health (CMV status not recorded). Some clones in this sample may be carry-over from other donors' samples. The sample here was cultured PBMCs, taken from culture after CMV antigen stimulation. The chain is built from TRBV11-3 and TRBJ2-1; possibly TRBD1 or TRBD2 for D (5 bases each). In nucleotides, the CDR3 is TGTGCCAGCAGCTTAAAGGTTGGGGGTTGGAACAATGAGCAGTTCTTC. Amino acid sequence: CASSLKVGGWNNEQFF.